This T cell receptor beta chain was retrieved from a study of blood T cell repertoires in COVID-19. Assay: immunoSEQ multiplex PCR; the TCRdb copy retains only in-frame clones and omits some. The table lists about 240,000 clones, around 81% of them singletons, with 7.5% in the top ten. The CDR3 sequence is 14 residues long. The J segment lost 1 base and the V segment lost 3 bases, leaving 0 bases of the junction unmatched. CDR1 and CDR2 from the germline V gene are LNHNV and YYDKDF (reference sequence). This TCR was recovered from a woman at least 80 years old with COVID-19, enrolled during active disease. The chain is built from TRBV15 and TRBJ2-3, with 8 bases that match TRBD1. The sample taken for sequencing was peripheral blood. CDR3 coding DNA: TGTGCCACCAGCAGGACAGGGGGCACAGATACGCAGTATTTT. It is translated as CATSRTGGTDTQYF.